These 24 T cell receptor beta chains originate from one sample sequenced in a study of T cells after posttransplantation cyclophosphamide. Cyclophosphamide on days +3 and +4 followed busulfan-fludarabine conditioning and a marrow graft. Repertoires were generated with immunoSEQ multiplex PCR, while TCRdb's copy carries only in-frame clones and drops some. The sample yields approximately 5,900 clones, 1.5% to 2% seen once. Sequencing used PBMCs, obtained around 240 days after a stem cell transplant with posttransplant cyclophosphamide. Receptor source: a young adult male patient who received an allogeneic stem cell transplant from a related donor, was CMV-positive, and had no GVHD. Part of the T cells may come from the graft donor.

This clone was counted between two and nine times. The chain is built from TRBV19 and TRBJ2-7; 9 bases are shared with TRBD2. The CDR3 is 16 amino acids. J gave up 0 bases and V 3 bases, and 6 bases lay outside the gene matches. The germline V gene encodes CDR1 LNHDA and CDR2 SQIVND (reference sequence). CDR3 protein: CASSIVSGSGSYEQYF. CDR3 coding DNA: TGTGCCAGTAGTATCGTTAGCGGGAGCGGCTCCTACGAGCAGTACTTC.

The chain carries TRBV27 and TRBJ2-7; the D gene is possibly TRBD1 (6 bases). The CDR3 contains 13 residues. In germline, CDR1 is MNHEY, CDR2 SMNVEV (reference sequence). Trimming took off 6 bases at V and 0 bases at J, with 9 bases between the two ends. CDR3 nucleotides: TGTGCCAGCAGATCGGACAGCTCCTACGAGCAGTACTTC. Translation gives CASRSDSSYEQYF.

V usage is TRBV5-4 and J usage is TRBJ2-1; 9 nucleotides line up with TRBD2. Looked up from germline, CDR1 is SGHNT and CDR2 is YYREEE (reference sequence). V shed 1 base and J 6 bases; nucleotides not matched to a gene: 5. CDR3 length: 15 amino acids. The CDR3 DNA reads TGTGCCAGCAGCTTGCCACTAGCGGGCGCCAATGAGCAGTTCTTC. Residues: CASSLPLAGANEQFF.

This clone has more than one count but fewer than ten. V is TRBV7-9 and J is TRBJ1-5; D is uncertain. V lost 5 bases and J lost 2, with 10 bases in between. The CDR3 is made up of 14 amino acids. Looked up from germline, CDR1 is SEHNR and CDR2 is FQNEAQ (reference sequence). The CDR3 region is CASSLIGGNQPQHF. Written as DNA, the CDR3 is TGTGCCAGCAGCCTCATCGGAGGCAATCAGCCCCAGCATTTT.

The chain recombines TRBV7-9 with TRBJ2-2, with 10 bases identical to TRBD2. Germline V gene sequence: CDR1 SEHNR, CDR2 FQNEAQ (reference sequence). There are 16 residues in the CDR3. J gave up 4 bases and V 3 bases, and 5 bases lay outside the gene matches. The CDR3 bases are TGTGCCAGCAGCTTGCGAGCGGGAGGGTCCACCGGGGAGCTGTTTTTT. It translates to CASSLRAGGSTGELFF.

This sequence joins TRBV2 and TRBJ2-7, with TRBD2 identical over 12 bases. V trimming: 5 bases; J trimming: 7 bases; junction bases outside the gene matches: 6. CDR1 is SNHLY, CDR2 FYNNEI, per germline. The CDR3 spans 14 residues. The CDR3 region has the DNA TGTGCCAGCAGTCTAGCGGGAGGGCCGAGGGAGCAGTACTTC. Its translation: CASSLAGGPREQYF.

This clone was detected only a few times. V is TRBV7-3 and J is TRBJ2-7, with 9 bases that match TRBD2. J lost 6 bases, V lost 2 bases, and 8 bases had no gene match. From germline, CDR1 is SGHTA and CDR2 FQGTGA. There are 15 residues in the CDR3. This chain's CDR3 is CASSLAGGPFLEQYF. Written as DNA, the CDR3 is TGTGCCAGCAGCTTAGCGGGAGGGCCTTTCCTCGAGCAGTACTTC.

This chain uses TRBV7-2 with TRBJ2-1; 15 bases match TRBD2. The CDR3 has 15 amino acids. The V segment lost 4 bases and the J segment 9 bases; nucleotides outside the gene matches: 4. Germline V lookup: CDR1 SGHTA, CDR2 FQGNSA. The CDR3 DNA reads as TGTGCCAGCAGCTCGGGACTAGCGGGAGGCACTGAGCAGTTCTTC. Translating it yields CASSSGLAGGTEQFF. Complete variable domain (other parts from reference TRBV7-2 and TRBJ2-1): GAGVSQSPSNKVTEKGKDVELRCDPISGHTALYWYRQSLGQGLEFLIYFQGNSAPDKSGLPSDRFSAERTGGSVSTLTIQRTQQEDSAVYLCASSSGLAGGTEQFFGPGTRLTVL.

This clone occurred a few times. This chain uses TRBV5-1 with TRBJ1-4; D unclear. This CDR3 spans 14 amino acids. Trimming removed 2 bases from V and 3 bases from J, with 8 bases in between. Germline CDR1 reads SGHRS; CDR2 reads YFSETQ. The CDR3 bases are TGCGCCAGCAGCTTTTCCAACTCTAATGAAAAACTGTTTTTT. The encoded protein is CASSFSNSNEKLFF.

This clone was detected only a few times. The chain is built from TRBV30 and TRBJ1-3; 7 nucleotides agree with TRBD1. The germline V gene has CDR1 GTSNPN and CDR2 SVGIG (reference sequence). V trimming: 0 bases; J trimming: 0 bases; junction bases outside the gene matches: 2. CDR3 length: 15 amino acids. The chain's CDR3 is CAWSVGQSSGNTIYF. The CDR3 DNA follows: TGTGCCTGGAGTGTGGGACAGAGCTCTGGAAACACCATATATTTT. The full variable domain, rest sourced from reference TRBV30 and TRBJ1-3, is SQTIHQWPATLVQPVGSPLSLECTVEGTSNPNLYWYRQAAGRGLQLLFYSVGIGQISSEVPQNLSASRPQDRQFILSSKKLLLSDSGFYLCAWSVGQSSGNTIYFGEGSWLTVV.

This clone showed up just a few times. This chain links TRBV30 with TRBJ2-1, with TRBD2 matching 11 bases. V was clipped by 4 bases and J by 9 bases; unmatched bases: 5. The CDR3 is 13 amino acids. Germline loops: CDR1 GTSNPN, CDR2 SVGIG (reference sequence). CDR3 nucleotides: TGTGCCTGGACTAGCGGGAGGAGGGGTGAGCAGTTCTTC. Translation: CAWTSGRRGEQFF.

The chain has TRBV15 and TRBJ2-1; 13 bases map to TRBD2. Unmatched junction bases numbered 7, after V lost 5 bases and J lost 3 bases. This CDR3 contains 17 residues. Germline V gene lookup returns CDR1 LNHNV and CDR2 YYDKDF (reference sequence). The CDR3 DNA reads TGTGCCACCAGCGTTACTAGCGGGAGGGCCATCTACAATGAGCAGTTCTTC. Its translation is CATSVTSGRAIYNEQFF.

Written as DNA, the CDR3 is TGTGCCAGTAGTTGGACTAGCGGGGGCTACACAGATACGCAGTATTTT. Translation: CASSWTSGGYTDTQYF. The chain joins TRBV19 to TRBJ2-3; 13 nucleotides align to TRBD2. V shed 5 bases, J shed 2 bases, and the junction held 4 bases outside the gene matches. The germline gives CDR1 LNHDA, CDR2 SQIVND (reference sequence). CDR3 length equals 16 residues.

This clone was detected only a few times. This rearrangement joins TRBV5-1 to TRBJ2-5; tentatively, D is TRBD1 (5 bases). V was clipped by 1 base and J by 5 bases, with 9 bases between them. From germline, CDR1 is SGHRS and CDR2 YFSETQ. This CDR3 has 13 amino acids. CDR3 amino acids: CASSLSHRETQYF. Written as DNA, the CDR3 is TGCGCCAGCAGCTTGAGTCACAGGGAGACCCAGTACTTC. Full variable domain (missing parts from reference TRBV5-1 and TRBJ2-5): KAGVTQTPRYLIKTRGQQVTLSCSPISGHRSVSWYQQTPGQGLQFLFEYFSETQRNKGNFPGRFSGRQFSNSRSEMNVSTLELGDSALYLCASSLSHRETQYFGPGTRLLVL.

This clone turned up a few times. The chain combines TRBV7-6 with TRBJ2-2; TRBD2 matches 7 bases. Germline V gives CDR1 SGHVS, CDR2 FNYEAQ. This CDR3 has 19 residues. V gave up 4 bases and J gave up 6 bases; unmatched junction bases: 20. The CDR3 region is CASSSSSGGPKAEAGELFF. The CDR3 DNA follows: TGTGCCAGCAGCTCTTCTTCGGGAGGCCCCAAGGCTGAGGCCGGGGAGCTGTTTTTT.

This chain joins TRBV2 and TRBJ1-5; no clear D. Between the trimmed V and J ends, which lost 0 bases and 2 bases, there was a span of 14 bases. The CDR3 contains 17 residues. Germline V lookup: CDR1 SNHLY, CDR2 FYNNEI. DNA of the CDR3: TGTGCCAGCAGTGAAGCTCCACTCCCCGGTCGCAATCAGCCCCAGCATTTT. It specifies CASSEAPLPGRNQPQHF.

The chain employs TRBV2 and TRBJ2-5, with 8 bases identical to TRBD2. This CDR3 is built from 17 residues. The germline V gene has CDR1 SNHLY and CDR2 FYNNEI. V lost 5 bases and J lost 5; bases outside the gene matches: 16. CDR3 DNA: TGTGCCAGCAGTCATACTAGACGGGGGGGCCGACGGGAGACCCAGTACTTC. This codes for CASSHTRRGGRRETQYF.

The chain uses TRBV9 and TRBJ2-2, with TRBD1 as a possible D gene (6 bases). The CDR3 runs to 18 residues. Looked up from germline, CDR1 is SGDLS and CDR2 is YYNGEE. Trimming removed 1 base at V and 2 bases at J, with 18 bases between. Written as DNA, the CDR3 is TGTGCCAGCAGCGTATTTGCGACGGGACACCTAAACACCGGGGAGCTGTTTTTT. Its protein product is CASSVFATGHLNTGELFF.

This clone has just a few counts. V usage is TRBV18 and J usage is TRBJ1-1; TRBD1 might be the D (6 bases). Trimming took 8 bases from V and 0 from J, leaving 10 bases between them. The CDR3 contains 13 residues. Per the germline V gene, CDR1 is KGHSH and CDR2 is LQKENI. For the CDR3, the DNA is TGTGCCAGCCAAGGACAGATGAACACTGAAGCTTTCTTT. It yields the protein CASQGQMNTEAFF.

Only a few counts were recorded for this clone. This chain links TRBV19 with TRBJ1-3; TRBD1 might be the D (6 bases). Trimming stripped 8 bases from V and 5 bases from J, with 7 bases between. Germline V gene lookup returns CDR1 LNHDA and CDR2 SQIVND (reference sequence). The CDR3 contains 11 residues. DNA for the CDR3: TGTGCCAGTGACAGGAGAAACACCATATATTTT. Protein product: CASDRRNTIYF.

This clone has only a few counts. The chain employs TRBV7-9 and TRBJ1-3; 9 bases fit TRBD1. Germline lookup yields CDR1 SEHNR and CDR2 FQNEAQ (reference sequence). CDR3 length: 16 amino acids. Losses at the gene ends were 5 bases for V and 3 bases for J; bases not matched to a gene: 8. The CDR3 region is CASSARTGVSGNTIYF. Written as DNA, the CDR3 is TGTGCCAGCAGCGCAAGGACAGGGGTTAGTGGAAACACCATATATTTT.

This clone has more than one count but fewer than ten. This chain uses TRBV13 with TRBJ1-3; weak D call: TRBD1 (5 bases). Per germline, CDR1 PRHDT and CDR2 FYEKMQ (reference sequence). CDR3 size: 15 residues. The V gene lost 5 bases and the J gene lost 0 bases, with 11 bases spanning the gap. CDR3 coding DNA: TGTGCCAGCAGCGTAGACAGCTTCTCTGGAAACACCATATATTTT. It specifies CASSVDSFSGNTIYF. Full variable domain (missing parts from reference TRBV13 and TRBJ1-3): AAGVIQSPRHLIKEKRETATLKCYPIPRHDTVYWYQQGPGQDPQFLISFYEKMQSDKGSIPDRFSAQQFSDYHSELNMSSLELGDSALYFCASSVDSFSGNTIYFGEGSWLTVV.

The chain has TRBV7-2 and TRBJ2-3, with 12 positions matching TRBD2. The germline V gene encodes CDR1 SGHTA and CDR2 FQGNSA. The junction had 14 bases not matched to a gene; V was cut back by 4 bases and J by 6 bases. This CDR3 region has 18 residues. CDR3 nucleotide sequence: TGTGCCAGCAGCTCTCTAGCGGGGGGGGTGCTTATACGGGATACGCAGTATTTT. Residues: CASSSLAGGVLIRDTQYF. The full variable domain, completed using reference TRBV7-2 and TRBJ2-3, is GAGVSQSPSNKVTEKGKDVELRCDPISGHTALYWYRQSLGQGLEFLIYFQGNSAPDKSGLPSDRFSAERTGGSVSTLTIQRTQQEDSAVYLCASSSLAGGVLIRDTQYFGPGTRLTVL.

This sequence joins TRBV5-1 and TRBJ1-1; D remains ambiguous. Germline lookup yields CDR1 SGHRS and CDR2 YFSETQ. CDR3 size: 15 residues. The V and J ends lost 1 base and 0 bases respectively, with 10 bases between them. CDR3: CASSLSGNMNTEAFF. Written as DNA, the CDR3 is TGCGCCAGCAGCTTGTCGGGGAACATGAACACTGAAGCTTTCTTT.